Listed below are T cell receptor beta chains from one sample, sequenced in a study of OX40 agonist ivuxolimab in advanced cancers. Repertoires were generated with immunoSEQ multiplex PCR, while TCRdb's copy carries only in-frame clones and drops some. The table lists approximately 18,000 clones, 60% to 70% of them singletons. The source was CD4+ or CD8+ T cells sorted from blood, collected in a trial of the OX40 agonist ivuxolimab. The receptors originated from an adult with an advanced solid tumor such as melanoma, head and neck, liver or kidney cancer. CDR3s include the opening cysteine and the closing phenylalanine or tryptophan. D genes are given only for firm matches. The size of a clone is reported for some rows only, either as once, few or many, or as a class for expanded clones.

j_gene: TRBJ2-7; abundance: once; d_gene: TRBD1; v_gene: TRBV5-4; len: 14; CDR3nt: TGTGCCAGCAGCTTGGGGGACAGGGACTACGAGCAGTACTTC; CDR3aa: CASSLGDRDYEQYF
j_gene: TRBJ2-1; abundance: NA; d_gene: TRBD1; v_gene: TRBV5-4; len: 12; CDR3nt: TGTGCCAGCAAGACAGGGAACAATGAGCAGTTCTTC; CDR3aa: CASKTGNNEQFF
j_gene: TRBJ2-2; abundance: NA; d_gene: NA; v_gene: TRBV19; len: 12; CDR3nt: TGTGCCAGTAGTCCCCGGAGCGGGGAGCTGTTTTTT; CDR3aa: CASSPRSGELFF
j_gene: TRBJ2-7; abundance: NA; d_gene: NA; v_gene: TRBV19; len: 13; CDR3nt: TGTGCCAGTAGTATAGGGCCCAATGGTGAGCAGTACTTC; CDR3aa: CASSIGPNGEQYF
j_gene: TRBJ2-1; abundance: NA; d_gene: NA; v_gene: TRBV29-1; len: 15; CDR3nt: TGCAGCGTTGAAGATGAGCGCGCTGCCTACAATGAGCAGTTCTTC; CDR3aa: CSVEDERAAYNEQFF
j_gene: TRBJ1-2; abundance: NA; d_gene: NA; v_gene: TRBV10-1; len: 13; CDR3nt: TGCGCCAGCAGTCTTGGACAAAACTATGGCTACACCTTC; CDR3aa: CASSLGQNYGYTF
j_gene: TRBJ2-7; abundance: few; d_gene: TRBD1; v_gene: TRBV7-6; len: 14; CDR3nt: TGTGCCAGCAGCTTAGAGACAGGGCACGACGAGCAGTACTTC; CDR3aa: CASSLETGHDEQYF
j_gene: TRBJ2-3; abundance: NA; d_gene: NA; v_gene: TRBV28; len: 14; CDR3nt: TGTACCAGCAGTTTAATTCGAGGCACAGATACGCAGTATTTT; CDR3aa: CTSSLIRGTDTQYF
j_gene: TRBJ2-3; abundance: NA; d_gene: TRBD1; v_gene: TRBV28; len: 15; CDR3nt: TGTGCCAGCAGCGGGACAGGGGTTAGTATGGATACGCAGTATTTT; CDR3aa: CASSGTGVSMDTQYF
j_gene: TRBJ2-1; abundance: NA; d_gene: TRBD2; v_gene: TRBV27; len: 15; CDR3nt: TGTGCCAGCAGTCCACTAGCGGGACCTCCCAATGAGCAGTTCTTC; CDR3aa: CASSPLAGPPNEQFF
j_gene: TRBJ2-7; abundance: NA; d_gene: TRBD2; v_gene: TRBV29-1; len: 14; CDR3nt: TGCAGCGTCCGGGCGTGGGCGGGAGACTACGAGCAGTACTTC; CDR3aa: CSVRAWAGDYEQYF
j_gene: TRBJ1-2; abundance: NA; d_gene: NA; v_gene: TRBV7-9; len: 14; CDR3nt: TGTGCCAGCAGCTTAGTACAGACTGGCCATGGCTACACCTTC; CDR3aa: CASSLVQTGHGYTF
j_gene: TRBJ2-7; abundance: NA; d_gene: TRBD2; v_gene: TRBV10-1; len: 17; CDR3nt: TGCGCCAGCAGTGAGGAGCTAGCGGGAGGCCCCACCTACGAGCAGTACTTC; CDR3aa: CASSEELAGGPTYEQYF
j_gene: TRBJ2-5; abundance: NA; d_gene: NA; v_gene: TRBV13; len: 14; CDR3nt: TGTGCCAGCAGCGGCGGATGGAGGAAAGAGACCCAGTACTTC; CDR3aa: CASSGGWRKETQYF
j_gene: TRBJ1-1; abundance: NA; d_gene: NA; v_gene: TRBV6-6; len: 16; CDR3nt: TGTGCCAGCAGTCACAAAGGAGGGCAGGGGAACACTGAAGCTTTCTTT; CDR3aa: CASSHKGGQGNTEAFF
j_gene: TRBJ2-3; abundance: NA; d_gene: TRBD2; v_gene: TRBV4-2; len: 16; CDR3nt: TGTGCCAGCAGCCCGAGGGAGGGTAGGGCGGCAGATACGCAGTATTTT; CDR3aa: CASSPREGRAADTQYF
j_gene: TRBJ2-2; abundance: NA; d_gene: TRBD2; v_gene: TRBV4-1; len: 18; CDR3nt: TGCGCCAGCAGCCAAGGTCAAGGACTAGCGGGAAACACCGGGGAGCTGTTTTTT; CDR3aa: CASSQGQGLAGNTGELFF
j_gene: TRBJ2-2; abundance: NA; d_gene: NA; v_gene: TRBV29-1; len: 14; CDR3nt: TGCAGCCCAGACAGATACCTTTTACACCGGGGAGCTGTTTTT; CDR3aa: CSPDRYLLHRGAVF
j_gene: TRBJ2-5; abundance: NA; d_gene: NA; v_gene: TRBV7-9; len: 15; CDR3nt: TGTGCCAGCAGCTTATCGGTTAGCGGACAAGAGACCCAGTACTTC; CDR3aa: CASSLSVSGQETQYF
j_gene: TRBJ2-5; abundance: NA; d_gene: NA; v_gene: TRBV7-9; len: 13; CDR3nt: TGTGCCAGCAGCTTAGTTCAGCAAGAGACCCAGTACTTC; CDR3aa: CASSLVQQETQYF
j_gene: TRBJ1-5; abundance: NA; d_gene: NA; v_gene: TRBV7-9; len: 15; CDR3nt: TGTGCCAGCAGCGAGGAGGGGGGAAGCAATCAGCCCCAGCATTTT; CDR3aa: CASSEEGGSNQPQHF
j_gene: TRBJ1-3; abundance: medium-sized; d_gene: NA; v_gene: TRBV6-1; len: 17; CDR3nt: TGTGCCAGCAGTGAAGCTGGAGGGAGGTCGCCTGGAAACACCATATATTTT; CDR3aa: CASSEAGGRSPGNTIYF
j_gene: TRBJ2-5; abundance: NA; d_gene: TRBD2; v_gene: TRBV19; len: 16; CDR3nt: TGTGCCAGTGGACAAGTGACTAGCGGGAGGGAAGAGACCCAGTACTTC; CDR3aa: CASGQVTSGREETQYF
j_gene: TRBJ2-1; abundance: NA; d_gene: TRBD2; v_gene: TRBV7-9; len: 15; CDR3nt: TGTGCCAGCAGCCAATCTAGCGGGAGGGTCAGTGAGCAGTTCTTC; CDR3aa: CASSQSSGRVSEQFF
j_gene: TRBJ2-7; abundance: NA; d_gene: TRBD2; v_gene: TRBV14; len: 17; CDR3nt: TGTGCCAGCAGCCAAGCTACCGGGACTAGCTTCTCCTACGAGCAGTACTTC; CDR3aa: CASSQATGTSFSYEQYF
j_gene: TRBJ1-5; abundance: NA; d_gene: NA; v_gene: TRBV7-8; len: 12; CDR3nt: TGTGCCAGCAAGGTTGGCAATCAGCCCCAGCATTTT; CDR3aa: CASKVGNQPQHF
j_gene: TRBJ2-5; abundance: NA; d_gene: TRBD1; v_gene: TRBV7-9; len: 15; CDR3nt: TGTGCCAGCAGCTCCCGGGACAGGGATATGGAGACCCAGTACTTC; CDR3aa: CASSSRDRDMETQYF
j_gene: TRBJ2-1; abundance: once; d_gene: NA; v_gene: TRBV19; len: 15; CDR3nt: TGTGCCAGTAGTATTCTCGGGACCTCCTACAATGAGCAGTTCTTC; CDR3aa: CASSILGTSYNEQFF
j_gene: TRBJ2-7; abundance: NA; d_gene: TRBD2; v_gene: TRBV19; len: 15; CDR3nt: TGTGCCAGTTCCCCAAGGGGCGGGGGGTCCTACGAGCAGTACTTC; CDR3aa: CASSPRGGGSYEQYF
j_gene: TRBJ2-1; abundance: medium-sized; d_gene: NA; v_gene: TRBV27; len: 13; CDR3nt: TGTGCCAGCAGTTTGGGCAGCGTCAATGAGCAGTTCTTC; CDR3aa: CASSLGSVNEQFF
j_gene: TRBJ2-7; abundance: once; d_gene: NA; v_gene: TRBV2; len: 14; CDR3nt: TGTGCCAGCAGTGACCCCGGGATCTCCTACGAGCAGTACTTC; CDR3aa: CASSDPGISYEQYF
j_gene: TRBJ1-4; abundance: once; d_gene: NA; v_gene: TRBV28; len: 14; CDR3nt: TGTGCCAGCAGGGCCGGTCCGTGGGATGAAAAACTGTTTTTT; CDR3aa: CASRAGPWDEKLFF
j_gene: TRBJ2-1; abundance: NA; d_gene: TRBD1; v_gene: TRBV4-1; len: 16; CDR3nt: TGCGCCAGCAGCCGTCTCACAGGGGACTCCTACAATGAGCAGTTCTTC; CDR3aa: CASSRLTGDSYNEQFF
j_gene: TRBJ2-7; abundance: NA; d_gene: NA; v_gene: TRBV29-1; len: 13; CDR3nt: TGCAGCGTTGAAGTGGGGACCAGCTACGAGCAGTACTTC; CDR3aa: CSVEVGTSYEQYF
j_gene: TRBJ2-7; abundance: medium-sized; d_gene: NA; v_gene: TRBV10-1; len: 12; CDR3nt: TGCGCCAGCAGTGACCCGGAGGGCGAGCAGTACTTC; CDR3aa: CASSDPEGEQYF
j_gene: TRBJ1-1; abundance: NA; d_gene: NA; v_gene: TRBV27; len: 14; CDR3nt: TGTGCCAGCAGTATAAGGGGGGGGAACACTGAAGCTTTCTTT; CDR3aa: CASSIRGGNTEAFF
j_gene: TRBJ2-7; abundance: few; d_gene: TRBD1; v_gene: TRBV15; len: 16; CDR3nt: TGTGCCACCAGCAGAGCCGGGACAGGGAGGGGATACGAGCAGTACTTC; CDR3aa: CATSRAGTGRGYEQYF
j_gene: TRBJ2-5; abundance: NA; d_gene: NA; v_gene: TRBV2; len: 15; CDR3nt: TGTGCCAGCAGTGATGGTAGCGGCCTCCAAGAGACCCAGTACTTC; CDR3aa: CASSDGSGLQETQYF
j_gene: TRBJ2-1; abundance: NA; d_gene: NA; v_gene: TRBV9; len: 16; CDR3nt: TGTGCCAGCAGCCCCCGAACCGGGAGCTTTCTCAATGAGCAGTTCTTC; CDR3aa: CASSPRTGSFLNEQFF
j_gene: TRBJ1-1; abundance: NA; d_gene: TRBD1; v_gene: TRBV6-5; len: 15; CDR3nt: TGTGCCAGCATCCCCAACAGGGGGGGAAACACTGAAGCTTTCTTT; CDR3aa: CASIPNRGGNTEAFF
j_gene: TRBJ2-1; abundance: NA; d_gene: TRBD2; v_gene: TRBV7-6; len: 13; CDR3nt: TGTGCCAGCAGCTTAAGCGGGGTCAAGGAGCAGTTCTTC; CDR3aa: CASSLSGVKEQFF
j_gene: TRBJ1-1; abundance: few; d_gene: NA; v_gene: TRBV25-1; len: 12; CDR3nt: TGTGCCAGCAGTGAATGGGGTTTTGAAGCTTTCTTT; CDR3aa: CASSEWGFEAFF
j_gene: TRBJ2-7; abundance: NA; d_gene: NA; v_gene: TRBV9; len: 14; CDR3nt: TGTGCCAGCAGCGTATCTACCGGCTCCTACGAGCAGTACTTC; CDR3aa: CASSVSTGSYEQYF
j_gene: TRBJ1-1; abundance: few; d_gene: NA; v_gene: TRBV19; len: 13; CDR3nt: TGTGCCAGTAGCAGGGGCTCTAACACTGAAGCTTTCTTT; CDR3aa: CASSRGSNTEAFF
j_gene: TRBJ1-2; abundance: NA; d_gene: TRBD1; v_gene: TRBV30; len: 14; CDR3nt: TGTGCCTGGAGTCTACAGGGGATTGAATATGGCTACACCTTC; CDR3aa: CAWSLQGIEYGYTF
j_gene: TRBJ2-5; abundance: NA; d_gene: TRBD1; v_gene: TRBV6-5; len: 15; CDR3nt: TGTGCCAGCAGCCCCCTTAGACAGGGGCAAGAGACCCAGTACTTC; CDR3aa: CASSPLRQGQETQYF
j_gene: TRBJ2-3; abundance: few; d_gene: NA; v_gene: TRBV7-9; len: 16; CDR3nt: TGTGCCAGCAGCCCTCCTCTAGCTAGCAGCACAGATACGCAGTATTTT; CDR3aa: CASSPPLASSTDTQYF
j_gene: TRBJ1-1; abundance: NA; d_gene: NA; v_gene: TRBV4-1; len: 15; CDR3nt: TGCGCCAGCAGCCAAGTCCGCCCGGGGGACACTGAAGCTTTCTTT; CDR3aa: CASSQVRPGDTEAFF
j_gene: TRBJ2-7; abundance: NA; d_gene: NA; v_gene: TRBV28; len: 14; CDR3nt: TGTGCCAGCAGTTCTACGGGACAAGAGTACGAGCAGTACTTC; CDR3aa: CASSSTGQEYEQYF
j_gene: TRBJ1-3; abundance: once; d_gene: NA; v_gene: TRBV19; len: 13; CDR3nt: TGTGCCAGTAGTGGGGCCTCTGGAAACACCATATATTTT; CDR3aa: CASSGASGNTIYF
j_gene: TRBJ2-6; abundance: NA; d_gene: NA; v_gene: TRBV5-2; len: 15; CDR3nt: TGCGCCAGCAGCCAAGCGTACTCTGGGGCCAACGTCCTGACTTTC; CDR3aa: CASSQAYSGANVLTF
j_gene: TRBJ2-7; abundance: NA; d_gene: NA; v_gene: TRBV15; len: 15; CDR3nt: TGTGCCACCAGCAGAGGGTCGGGGAGCCCCTACGAGCAGTACTTC; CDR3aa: CATSRGSGSPYEQYF
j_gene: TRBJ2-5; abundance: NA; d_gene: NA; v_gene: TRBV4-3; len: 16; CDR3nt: TGCGCCAGCAGCCAAGATGGGGAGGGGGCTGGTGGGACCCAGTACTTC; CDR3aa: CASSQDGEGAGGTQYF
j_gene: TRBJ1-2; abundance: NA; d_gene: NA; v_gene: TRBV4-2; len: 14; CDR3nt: TGTGCCAGCAGCCAAGGGGGCGCGTCCTATGGCTACACCTTC; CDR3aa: CASSQGGASYGYTF
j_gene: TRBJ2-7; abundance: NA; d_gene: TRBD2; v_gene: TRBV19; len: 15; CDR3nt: TGTGCCAGTAGTATTCGTCCTAGCGGGGCCTACGAGCAGTACTTC; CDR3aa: CASSIRPSGAYEQYF
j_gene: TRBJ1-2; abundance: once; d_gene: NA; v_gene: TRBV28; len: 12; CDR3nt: TGTGCCGCAAGTGGGACAAGCCGTGGCTACACCTTC; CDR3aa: CAASGTSRGYTF
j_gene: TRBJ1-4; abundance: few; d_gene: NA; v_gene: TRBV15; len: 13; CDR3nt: TGTGCCACCAGCAGACAGGGTAATGAAAAACTGTTTTTT; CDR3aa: CATSRQGNEKLFF
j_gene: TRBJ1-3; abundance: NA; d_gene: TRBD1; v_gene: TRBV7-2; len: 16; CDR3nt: TGTGCCAGCAGCTTTGGGGACAGGGCTGGTGGAAACACCATATATTTT; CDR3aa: CASSFGDRAGGNTIYF
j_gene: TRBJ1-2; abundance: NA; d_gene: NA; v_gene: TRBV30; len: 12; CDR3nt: TGTGCCTGGCAAAAGGCAGGGCTTAGCTACACCTTC; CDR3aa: CAWQKAGLSYTF